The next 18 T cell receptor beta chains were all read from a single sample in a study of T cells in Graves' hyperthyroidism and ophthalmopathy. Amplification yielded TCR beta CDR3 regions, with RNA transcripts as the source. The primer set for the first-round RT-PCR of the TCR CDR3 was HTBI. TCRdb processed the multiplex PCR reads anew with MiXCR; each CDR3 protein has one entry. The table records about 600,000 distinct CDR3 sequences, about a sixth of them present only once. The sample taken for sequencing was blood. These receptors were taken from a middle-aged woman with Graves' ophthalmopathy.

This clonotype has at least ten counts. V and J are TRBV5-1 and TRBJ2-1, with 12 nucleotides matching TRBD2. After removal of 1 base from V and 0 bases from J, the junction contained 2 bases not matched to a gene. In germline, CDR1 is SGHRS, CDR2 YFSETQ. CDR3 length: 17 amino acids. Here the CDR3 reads CASSLLTSGSSYNEQFF. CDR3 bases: TGCGCCAGCAGCTTGTTGACTAGCGGGAGCTCCTACAATGAGCAGTTCTTC.

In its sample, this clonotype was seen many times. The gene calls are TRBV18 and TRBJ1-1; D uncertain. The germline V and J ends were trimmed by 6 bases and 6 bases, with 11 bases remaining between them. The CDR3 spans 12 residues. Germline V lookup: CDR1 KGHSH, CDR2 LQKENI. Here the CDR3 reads CASSPDSSEAFF. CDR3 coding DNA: TGTGCCAGCTCCCCAGACTCCTCTGAAGCTTTCTTT.

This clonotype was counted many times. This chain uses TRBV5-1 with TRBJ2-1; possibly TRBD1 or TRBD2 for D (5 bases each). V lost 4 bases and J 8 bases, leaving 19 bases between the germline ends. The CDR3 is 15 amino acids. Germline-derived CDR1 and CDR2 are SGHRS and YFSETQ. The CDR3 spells CASSPSGAQWDEQFF. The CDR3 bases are TGCGCCAGCAGCCCCTCCGGGGCGCAGTGGGATGAGCAGTTCTTC.

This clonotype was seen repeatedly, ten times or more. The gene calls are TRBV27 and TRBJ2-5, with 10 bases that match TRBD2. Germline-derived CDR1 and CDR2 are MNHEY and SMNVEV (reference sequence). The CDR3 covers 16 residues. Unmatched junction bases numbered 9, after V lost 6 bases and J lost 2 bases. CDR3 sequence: CASSILAGVPQETQYF. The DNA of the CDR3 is TGTGCCAGCAGCATTCTAGCGGGGGTTCCTCAAGAGACCCAGTACTTC.

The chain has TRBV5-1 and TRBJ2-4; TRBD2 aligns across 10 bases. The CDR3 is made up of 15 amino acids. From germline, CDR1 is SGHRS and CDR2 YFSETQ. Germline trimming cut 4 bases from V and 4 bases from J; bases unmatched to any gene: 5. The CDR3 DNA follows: TGCGCCAGCAGCGAAGCGGGGGGGCTAAAAAACATTCAGTACTTC. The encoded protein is CASSEAGGLKNIQYF.

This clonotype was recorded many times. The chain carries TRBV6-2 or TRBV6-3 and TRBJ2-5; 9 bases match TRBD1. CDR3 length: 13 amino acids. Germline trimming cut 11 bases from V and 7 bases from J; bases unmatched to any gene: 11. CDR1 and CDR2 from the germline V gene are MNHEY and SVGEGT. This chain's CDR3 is CAGSGQGSGTQYF. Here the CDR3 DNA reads TGTGCCGGCTCGGGACAGGGAAGCGGGACCCAGTACTTC.

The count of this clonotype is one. The CDR3 is CSAPGTSGRWVGYEQYF. The CDR3 nucleotides are TGCAGTGCTCCCGGGACTAGCGGGAGGTGGGTAGGCTACGAGCAGTACTTC. This rearrangement joins TRBV20-1 to TRBJ2-7; 15 bases line up with TRBD2. The germline V gene encodes CDR1 DFQATT and CDR2 SNEGSKA (reference sequence). The V and J ends lost 5 bases and 3 bases, in that order; junction bases with no gene match: 11. CDR3 length: 17 residues.

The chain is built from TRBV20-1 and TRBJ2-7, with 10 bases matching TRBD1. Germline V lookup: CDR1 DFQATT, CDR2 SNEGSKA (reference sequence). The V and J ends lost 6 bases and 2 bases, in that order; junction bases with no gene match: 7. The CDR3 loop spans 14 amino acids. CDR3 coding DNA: TGCAGTGCGACTCCGGGACAGGGGCCCTACGAGCAGTACTTC. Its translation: CSATPGQGPYEQYF.

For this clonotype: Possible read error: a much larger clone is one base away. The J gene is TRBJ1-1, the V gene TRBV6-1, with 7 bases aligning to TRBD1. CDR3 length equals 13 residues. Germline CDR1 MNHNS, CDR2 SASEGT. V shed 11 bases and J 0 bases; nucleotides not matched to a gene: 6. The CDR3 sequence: CAGTGQMNTEAFF. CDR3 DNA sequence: TGTGCCGGCACGGGACAGATGAACACTGAAGCTTTCTTT.

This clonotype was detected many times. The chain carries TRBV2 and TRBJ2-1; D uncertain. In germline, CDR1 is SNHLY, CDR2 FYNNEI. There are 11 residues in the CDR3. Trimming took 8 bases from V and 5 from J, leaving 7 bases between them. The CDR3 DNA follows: TGTGCCAGCGGCCAAGACAATGAGCAGTTCTTC. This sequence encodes CASGQDNEQFF.

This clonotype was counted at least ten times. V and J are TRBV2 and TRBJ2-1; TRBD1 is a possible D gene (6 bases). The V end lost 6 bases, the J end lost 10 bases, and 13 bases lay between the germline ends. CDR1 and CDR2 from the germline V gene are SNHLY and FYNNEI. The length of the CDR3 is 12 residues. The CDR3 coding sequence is TGTGCCAGCAGCAAGGACAGAAACGAGCAGTTCTTC. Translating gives CASSKDRNEQFF.

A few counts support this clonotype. CDR3 sequence: CASNEFSGKQETQYF. CDR3 coding DNA: TGTGCCAGCAATGAGTTTAGCGGGAAGCAAGAGACCCAGTACTTC. J is TRBJ2-5 and V is TRBV27, with TRBD2 identical over 8 bases. This CDR3 is built from 15 residues. Trimming removed 7 bases from V and 2 bases from J; junction bases left unmatched: 9. The germline V gene encodes CDR1 MNHEY and CDR2 SMNVEV (reference sequence).

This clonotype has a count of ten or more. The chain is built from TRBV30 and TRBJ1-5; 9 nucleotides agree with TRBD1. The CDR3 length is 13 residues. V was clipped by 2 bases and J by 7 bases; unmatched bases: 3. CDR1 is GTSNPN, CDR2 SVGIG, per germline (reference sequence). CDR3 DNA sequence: TGTGCCTGGAGTTCGGGACAGGGACAGCCCCAGCATTTT. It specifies CAWSSGQGQPQHF. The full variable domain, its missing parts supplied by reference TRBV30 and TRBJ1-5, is SQTIHQWPATLVQPVGSPLSLECTVEGTSNPNLYWYRQAAGRGLQLLFYSVGIGQISSEVPQNLSASRPQDRQFILSSKKLLLSDSGFYLCAWSSGQGQPQHFGDGTRLSIL.

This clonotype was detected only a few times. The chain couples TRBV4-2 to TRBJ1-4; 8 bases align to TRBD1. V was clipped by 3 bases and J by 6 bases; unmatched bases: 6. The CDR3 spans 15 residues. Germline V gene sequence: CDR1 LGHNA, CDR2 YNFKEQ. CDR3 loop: CASSQYGTGDEKLFF. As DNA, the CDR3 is TGTGCCAGCAGCCAGTATGGGACAGGAGATGAAAAACTGTTTTTT.

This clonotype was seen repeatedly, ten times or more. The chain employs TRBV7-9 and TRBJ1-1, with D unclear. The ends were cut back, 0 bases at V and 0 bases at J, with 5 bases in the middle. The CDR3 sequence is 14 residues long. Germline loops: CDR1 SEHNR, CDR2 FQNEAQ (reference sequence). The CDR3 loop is CASSLAAVNTEAFF. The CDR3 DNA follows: TGTGCCAGCAGCTTAGCTGCGGTGAACACTGAAGCTTTCTTT.

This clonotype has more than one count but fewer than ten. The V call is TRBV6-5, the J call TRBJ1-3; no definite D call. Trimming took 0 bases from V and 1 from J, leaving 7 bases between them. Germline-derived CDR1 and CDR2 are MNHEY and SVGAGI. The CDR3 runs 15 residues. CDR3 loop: CASSYSSGSGNTIYF. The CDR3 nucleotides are TGTGCCAGCAGTTACTCAAGTGGATCTGGAAACACCATATATTTT.

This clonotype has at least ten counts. CDR3 residues: CASSPPGAGVNEQFF. As DNA, the CDR3 is TGTGCCAGCAGTCCGCCCGGAGCGGGAGTTAATGAGCAGTTCTTC. The chain carries TRBV6-2 or TRBV6-3 and TRBJ2-1, with 8 bases that match TRBD2. CDR1 MNHEY and CDR2 SVGEGT come from the germline V gene. The trim removed 5 bases at V and 7 bases at J, leaving 10 bases unmatched. The CDR3 loop spans 15 amino acids.

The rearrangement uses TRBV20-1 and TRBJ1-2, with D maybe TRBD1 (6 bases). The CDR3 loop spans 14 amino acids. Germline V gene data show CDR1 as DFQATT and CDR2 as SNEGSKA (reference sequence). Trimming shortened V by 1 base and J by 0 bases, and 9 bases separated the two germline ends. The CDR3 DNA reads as TGCAGTGCTAGAGTGGCAGGGGCTAACTATGGCTACACCTTC. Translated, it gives CSARVAGANYGYTF.